This entry lists 2 T cell receptor beta chains sequenced from one sample in a study of T cell clonotyping in hematopoietic cell transplantation. Repertoires were generated with immunoSEQ multiplex PCR, while TCRdb's copy carries only in-frame clones and drops some. The data show tens of thousands of clones, approximately 94% seen once. The sample taken for sequencing was peripheral blood mononuclear cells. All receptors come from a woman aged 45-65 years in good health. Some clones in this sample may be carry-over from other donors' samples.

The chain uses TRBV5-1 and TRBJ2-5; 8 bases agree with TRBD1. J was trimmed by 3 bases and V by 4 bases; bases with no gene match: 8. Germline values: CDR1 SGHRS, CDR2 YFSETQ. The CDR3 spans 15 residues. The CDR3 here is CASSDRKTGEETQYF. The CDR3, as DNA: TGCGCCAGCAGCGACCGAAAGACAGGGGAAGAGACCCAGTACTTC.

J is TRBJ2-7 and V is TRBV11-2, with D tentatively TRBD2 (5 bases). Per the germline V gene, CDR1 is SGHAT and CDR2 is FQNNGV. The CDR3 length is 13 residues. V was clipped by 6 bases and J by 2 bases, with 11 bases between them. The CDR3: CASRFGDTYEQYF. The CDR3 DNA follows: TGTGCCAGCAGATTCGGGGATACCTACGAGCAGTACTTC.